The sequence of this T cell receptor beta chain was determined in a study of identical twins. TCRdb recomputed calls from the 5' RACE reads with MiXCR, one row per CDR3 protein. The data show approximately 690,000 distinct CDR3 sequences, with around 6% seen just once and about 1.8% held by the top ten. This clonotype was recorded at least ten times. This sequence was found in a man younger than 35 in good health. The specimen sequenced was naive T cells sorted from blood.

This chain's CDR3 is CSARPISGPPYNEQFF. The CDR3, as DNA: TGCAGTGCTAGGCCTATTAGCGGTCCTCCCTACAATGAGCAGTTCTTC. The V and J genes are TRBV20-1 and TRBJ2-1, with D possibly TRBD2 on 6 matching bases. The CDR3 is 16 residues long. V lost 3 bases and J lost 2, with 17 bases in between. Germline assignment: CDR1 DFQATT and CDR2 SNEGSKA (reference sequence).